This T cell receptor (beta chain) was recovered during a study of blood T cell repertoires in COVID-19. For the study at large: PBMCs, B-cell-depleted T cells, or T cells provided the cDNA or gDNA that made up the material.

Authors' processing steps: Counts of nucleated cells, estimated from reference gene primer amplification, were obtained. Clones were sequenced by immunoSEQ multiplex PCR, and TCRdb holds only the in-frame ones, with some missing. V and J calls and clone size are those listed in that table; D and trimming were worked out from the DNA. The table has roughly 230,000 clones, around four fifths seen once. CDR3 length: 16 amino acids. Germline V gene lookup returns CDR1 SEHNR and CDR2 FQNEAQ (reference sequence). V trimming: 0 bases; J trimming: 4 bases; junction bases outside the gene matches: 8. Specimen: peripheral blood. The chain carries TRBV7-9 and TRBJ2-7; the match to TRBD1 covers 8 bases. The clonotype was recovered from a middle-aged man with active or convalescent COVID-19. The CDR3 DNA follows: TGTGCCAGCAGCTTAGCGCCGGGGGACAGGTCTTACGAGCAGTACTTC. The encoded protein is CASSLAPGDRSYEQYF.